One sample yielded the 29 T cell receptor beta chains listed below, sequenced in a study of cytomegalovirus exposure and HLA in healthy donors. Measured with immunoSEQ multiplex PCR; TCRdb has only the in-frame clones, and not every one. The data contain some 250,000 clones, roughly 88% of them singletons. The source material was PBMCs. These receptors were obtained from a woman aged 25-40 years in good health and CMV-seronegative.

The J gene is TRBJ2-1, the V gene TRBV5-4; 10 bases line up with TRBD2. Germline loops: CDR1 SGHNT, CDR2 YYREEE (reference sequence). V lost 1 base to trimming and J lost 6 bases; unmatched junction nucleotides: 4. CDR3 size: 15 residues. This CDR3 reads CASSLTSGNFNEQFF. The CDR3 coding sequence is TGTGCCAGCAGCTTGACTAGCGGGAATTTCAATGAGCAGTTCTTC.

This chain uses TRBV4-3 with TRBJ2-5, with TRBD1 matching over 10 bases. The CDR3 length is 14 residues. Germline loops: CDR1 LGHNA, CDR2 YSLEER. V lost 4 bases and J lost 5; bases outside the gene matches: 4. CDR3 protein: CASSLGTGEETQYF. The CDR3 DNA reads TGCGCCAGCAGCCTCGGGACAGGGGAGGAGACCCAGTACTTC.

The chain has TRBV5-4 and TRBJ2-7; D ambiguous. Deletions cut 2 bases from V and 6 bases from J, with 6 bases between. The CDR3 is 11 amino acids. CDR1 is SGHNT and CDR2 is YYREEE in the germline V gene (reference sequence). CDR3 sequence: CASSFDGEQYF. CDR3 in DNA: TGTGCCAGCAGCTTTGACGGCGAGCAGTACTTC.

The CDR3 region is CAISDGGQGNNEQFF. The CDR3 nucleotides read TGTGCCATCAGTGACGGGGGACAGGGAAACAATGAGCAGTTCTTC. This rearrangement joins TRBV10-3 to TRBJ2-1, with TRBD1 identical over 9 bases. Trimming removed 3 bases from V and 5 bases from J; junction bases left unmatched: 5. Germline values: CDR1 ENHRY, CDR2 SYGVKD. This CDR3 has 15 residues.

The V call is TRBV5-8, the J call TRBJ2-7; the D is unclear. The CDR3 sequence is 11 residues long. Germline V gene lookup returns CDR1 SGHTS and CDR2 YDEGEE. Trimming took 4 bases from V and 6 from J, leaving 8 bases between them. The CDR3 loop is CASSPQLEQYF. The DNA for the CDR3 is TGTGCCAGCAGCCCCCAGCTCGAGCAGTACTTC.

This sequence joins TRBV5-8 and TRBJ1-1; D not certain. Trimming removed 2 bases from V and 4 bases from J, with 9 bases in between. Germline CDR1 SGHTS, CDR2 YDEGEE. CDR3 length: 13 residues. CDR3 nucleotides: TGTGCCAGCAGCTTCCTATTGCCCACTGAAGCTTTCTTT. Translated: CASSFLLPTEAFF.

J is TRBJ2-2 and V is TRBV29-1; TRBD2 is a possible D gene (5 bases). Germline lookup yields CDR1 SQVTM and CDR2 ANQGSEA. Trimming cost V 4 bases and J 8 bases, with 14 bases left between them. The CDR3 sequence is 13 residues long. The CDR3 region has the DNA TGCAGCGTTGGGGTACTAGTACAGGGGGAGCTGTTTTTT. This gives the protein CSVGVLVQGELFF.

The V gene is TRBV5-1, the J gene TRBJ2-3; no definite D call. V was trimmed by 3 bases and J by 4 bases, leaving 15 bases between them. The CDR3 consists of 15 residues. Germline lookup yields CDR1 SGHRS and CDR2 YFSETQ. The CDR3: CASSSGHHTSDTQYF. CDR3 coding DNA: TGCGCCAGCAGCTCGGGCCATCACACGTCAGATACGCAGTATTTT.

This chain uses TRBV7-2 with TRBJ1-2; 7 bases map to TRBD1. There are 22 residues in the CDR3. The V segment lost 0 bases and the J segment 0 bases; nucleotides outside the gene matches: 22. Looked up from germline, CDR1 is SGHTA and CDR2 is FQGNSA. The CDR3 reads CASSLAFRWDSKFSTTNYGYTF. CDR3 nucleotide sequence: TGTGCCAGCAGCTTAGCGTTTCGCTGGGACAGCAAATTTTCTACAACTAACTATGGCTACACCTTC.

This rearrangement joins TRBV28 to TRBJ2-1; 7 bases match TRBD1. The V gene's germline CDR1 is MDHEN and CDR2 SYDVKM. V was pared by 7 bases and J by 7 bases, with 7 bases of the junction left unmatched. CDR3 length: 13 residues. The DNA of the CDR3 is TGTGCCAGCACAGGGACAGATCAAAATGAGCAGTTCTTC. It encodes CASTGTDQNEQFF.

The chain joins TRBV27 to TRBJ2-2; 13 nucleotides align to TRBD2. This CDR3 contains 17 residues. The trim removed 6 bases at V and 7 bases at J, leaving 11 bases unmatched. Per the germline V gene, CDR1 is MNHEY and CDR2 is SMNVEV (reference sequence). CDR3 coding DNA: TGTGCCAGCAGCCGGGAGCCGGGACTAGCGGGAAGCGGGGAGCTGTTTTTT. This sequence encodes CASSREPGLAGSGELFF.

The V and J genes are TRBV28 and TRBJ1-5, with 8 nucleotides matching TRBD1. The CDR3 contains 17 residues. Germline CDR1 and CDR2: MDHEN and SYDVKM. V dropped 6 bases and J dropped 5; count of bases not matched to a gene: 15. CDR3 region: CASSQFGGDRTDQPQHF. CDR3 bases: TGTGCCAGCAGCCAATTTGGAGGGGACAGGACGGATCAGCCCCAGCATTTT.

The chain uses TRBV4-1 and TRBJ2-3; D possibly corresponds to TRBD2 (6 bases). The CDR3 has 14 amino acids. CDR1 MGHRA and CDR2 YSYEKL come from the germline V gene. V was pared by 2 bases and J by 3 bases, with 9 bases between. The CDR3 spells CASSQLLATDTQYF. The CDR3 nucleotides are TGCGCCAGCAGCCAACTCCTAGCGACAGATACGCAGTATTTT.

This chain links TRBV7-2 with TRBJ1-3; D gene ambiguous. V was trimmed by 3 bases and J by 0 bases, leaving 6 bases between them. Germline CDR1 reads SGHTA; CDR2 reads FQGNSA. CDR3 size: 14 residues. CDR3: CASSLGSSGNTIYF. CDR3 bases: TGTGCCAGCAGCTTGGGGAGCTCTGGAAACACCATATATTTT.

The chain has TRBV7-9 and TRBJ2-1, with 10 positions matching TRBD2. Germline assignment: CDR1 SEHNR and CDR2 FQNEAQ (reference sequence). This CDR3 has 15 residues. Losses at the gene ends were 6 bases for V and 5 bases for J; bases not matched to a gene: 7. CDR3 sequence (DNA): TGTGCCAGCAGACTACTAGCGGGATTTAACAATGAGCAGTTCTTC. It codes for CASRLLAGFNNEQFF.

The chain links TRBV9 to TRBJ1-4; D unresolved. V was shortened by 0 bases and J by 3 bases, with 6 bases between the two germline ends. Germline assignment: CDR1 SGDLS and CDR2 YYNGEE. The CDR3 consists of 14 residues. CDR3 nucleotides: TGTGCCAGCAGCGTAGCGGGGTCTAATGAAAAACTGTTTTTT. Translated: CASSVAGSNEKLFF. The full variable domain, completed using reference TRBV9 and TRBJ1-4, is DSGVTQTPKHLITATGQRVTLRCSPRSGDLSVYWYQQSLDQGLQFLIQYYNGEERAKGNILERFSAQQFPDLHSELNLSSLELGDSALYFCASSVAGSNEKLFFGSGTQLSVL.

V and J are TRBV4-3 and TRBJ2-7, with D unresolved. This CDR3 has 16 amino acids. Deletions cut 0 bases from V and 3 bases from J, with 15 bases between. CDR1 and CDR2 from the germline V gene are LGHNA and YSLEER. The CDR3 loop is CASSQDSLGRHYEQYF. The CDR3, as DNA: TGCGCCAGCAGCCAAGATTCCCTCGGACGGCACTACGAGCAGTACTTC.

This chain links TRBV28 with TRBJ2-7, with 9 bases aligning to TRBD2. Germline V lookup: CDR1 MDHEN, CDR2 SYDVKM. Trimming took 1 base from V and 2 from J; bases not matched to a gene: 3. The CDR3 has 15 residues. The CDR3 region is CASSLSGGRAYEQYF. The CDR3 coding sequence is TGTGCCAGCAGTTTATCTGGCGGGAGGGCCTACGAGCAGTACTTC.

The chain combines TRBV2 with TRBJ2-3; D remains unclear. CDR3 length equals 16 residues. V lost 5 bases, J lost 0 bases, and 15 bases lay in between. The germline V gene has CDR1 SNHLY and CDR2 FYNNEI. The CDR3 sequence is CASSRATTPSTDTQYF. Written as DNA, the CDR3 is TGTGCCAGCAGTCGTGCCACAACTCCTAGCACAGATACGCAGTATTTT.

The chain is built from TRBV5-6 and TRBJ2-1; 15 nucleotides match TRBD2. The CDR3 runs to 16 residues. V trimming: 4 bases; J trimming: 5 bases; junction bases outside the gene matches: 4. Germline CDR1 reads SGHDT; CDR2 reads YYEEEE. The CDR3 sequence is CASSLRTSGRDNEQFF. CDR3 coding DNA: TGTGCCAGCAGCCTCCGGACTAGCGGGAGGGACAATGAGCAGTTCTTC.

The rearrangement uses TRBV15 and TRBJ2-5; 7 bases line up with TRBD1. The CDR3 extends over 14 amino acids. J lost 5 bases, V lost 5 bases, and 8 bases had no gene match. Per germline, CDR1 LNHNV and CDR2 YYDKDF (reference sequence). CDR3: CATSGTNRGETQYF. CDR3 DNA: TGTGCCACCAGCGGAACCAACAGGGGTGAGACCCAGTACTTC.

This chain links TRBV5-1 with TRBJ2-7, with 10 bases aligning to TRBD1. Germline V gives CDR1 SGHRS, CDR2 YFSETQ. The CDR3 spans 14 residues. The V segment lost 4 bases and the J segment 6 bases; nucleotides outside the gene matches: 7. CDR3 DNA sequence: TGCGCCAGCAGCATAATGACAGGGGGCAGCGAGCAGTACTTC. Its protein is CASSIMTGGSEQYF.

This clone appeared once. The chain is built from TRBV18 and TRBJ2-2, with a weak D call TRBD1 (5 bases). The V end was cut by 3 bases, the J end by 1 base, with 9 bases between. The V gene's germline CDR1 is KGHSH and CDR2 LQKENI. The CDR3 totals 15 residues. The CDR3, as DNA: TGTGCCAGCTCACCGAAAACAGGGAACACCGGGGAGCTGTTTTTT. It is translated as CASSPKTGNTGELFF.

This chain links TRBV27 with TRBJ2-7; possible D gene TRBD2, 6 bases. The germline gives CDR1 MNHEY, CDR2 SMNVEV (reference sequence). The V and J ends lost 2 bases and 5 bases respectively, with 10 bases between them. CDR3 length: 13 residues. The CDR3 bases are TGTGCCAGCAGTTTAAGCGGGCCCAACGAGCAGTACTTC. As protein: CASSLSGPNEQYF.

The rearrangement joins TRBV6-5 to TRBJ2-7, with D perhaps TRBD2 (5 bases). The CDR3 loop spans 13 amino acids. Trimming removed 5 bases from V and 3 bases from J, with 11 bases in between. Germline-derived CDR1 and CDR2 are MNHEY and SVGAGI. The CDR3 reads CASSRSGIYEQYF. CDR3 in DNA: TGTGCCAGCAGTCGATCCGGGATCTACGAGCAGTACTTC.

The rearrangement uses TRBV27 and TRBJ1-5; 7 bases line up with TRBD1. Germline-derived CDR1 and CDR2 are MNHEY and SMNVEV (reference sequence). The CDR3 runs to 16 residues. V was pared by 4 bases and J by 9 bases, with 15 bases of the junction left unmatched. The CDR3 region is CASSSRNRDRGSPQHF. The CDR3 bases are TGTGCCAGCAGTTCTCGGAACCGGGACAGAGGCTCGCCCCAGCATTTT.

CDR3 protein: CSVVGAWTGPNNNEQFF. The CDR3 DNA is TGCAGCGTTGTGGGGGCTTGGACAGGACCAAACAACAATGAGCAGTTCTTC. The chain is built from TRBV29-1 and TRBJ2-1, with 7 bases lining up with TRBD1. V lost 4 bases to trimming and J lost 5 bases; unmatched junction nucleotides: 17. Germline V gene sequence: CDR1 SQVTM, CDR2 ANQGSEA. The CDR3 runs to 17 residues.

The chain recombines TRBV6-5 with TRBJ1-5; the D is unclear. V dropped 6 bases and J dropped 6 bases, with 18 bases sitting between them. The CDR3 extends over 15 amino acids. From germline, CDR1 is MNHEY and CDR2 SVGAGI. CDR3 nucleotides: TGTGCCAGCAGGAGGGAATGGGGTAGCGCTCAGCCCCAGCATTTT. Translating it yields CASRREWGSAQPQHF.

V gene TRBV10-3 combines with J gene TRBJ2-1, with 8 positions matching TRBD2. Germline CDR1 is ENHRY and CDR2 is SYGVKD. V was pared by 7 bases and J by 4 bases, with 6 bases of the junction left unmatched. CDR3 length: 14 amino acids. The CDR3 nucleotides are TGTGCCATCACCATTAGCGGGGTTTACAATGAGCAGTTCTTC. This sequence encodes CAITISGVYNEQFF.